The 9 T cell receptor beta chains in this list originate from one sample, sequenced in a study of blood T cell repertoires in COVID-19. Profiled with immunoSEQ multiplex PCR; TCRdb holds only in-frame clones, not every one. Found here are a few hundred thousand clones, about 85% of them singletons; the top ten hold roughly 2.3%. Sequencing used peripheral blood. The receptors originated from a man younger than 35 with active or convalescent COVID-19.

The chain has TRBV24-1 and TRBJ2-1, with 10 bases matching TRBD2. V was clipped by 4 bases and J by 0 bases; unmatched bases: 2. Looked up from germline, CDR1 is KGHDR and CDR2 is SFDVKD. This CDR3 is 16 amino acids long. The CDR3 spells CATSDASGSSYNEQFF. DNA of the CDR3: TGTGCCACCAGTGACGCTAGCGGGAGCTCCTACAATGAGCAGTTCTTC.

J is TRBJ1-1 and V is TRBV28; a possible D gene is TRBD1 (6 bases). Looked up from germline, CDR1 is MDHEN and CDR2 is SYDVKM. The CDR3 extends over 15 amino acids. V gave up 2 bases and J gave up 1 base, with 11 bases separating them. CDR3: CASSLGHRANTEAFF. CDR3 coding DNA: TGTGCCAGCAGTTTAGGGCACAGGGCGAACACTGAAGCTTTCTTT.

This sequence joins TRBV4-3 and TRBJ1-4; 11 bases are shared with TRBD1. This CDR3 has 16 residues. The junction had 4 bases not matched to a gene; V was cut back by 4 bases and J by 3 bases. In germline, CDR1 is LGHNA, CDR2 YSLEER. Here the CDR3 reads CASSPRDRGANEKLFF. The CDR3 region has the DNA TGCGCCAGCAGCCCCCGGGACAGGGGGGCTAATGAAAAACTGTTTTTT.

The chain joins TRBV16 to TRBJ2-7, with a tentative D call TRBD2 (5 bases). V was pared by 1 base and J by 5 bases, with 12 bases between. Germline V gives CDR1 KGHSY, CDR2 FQNENV. The CDR3 spans 14 residues. The CDR3 sequence: CASSQLGTGNEQYF. CDR3 coding DNA: TGTGCCAGCAGCCAATTAGGTACGGGGAACGAGCAGTACTTC. Looking up the rest from reference TRBV16 and TRBJ2-7 gives the full variable domain: GEEVAQTPKHLVRGEGQKAKLYCAPIKGHSYVFWYQQVLKNEFKFLISFQNENVFDETGMPKERFSAKCLPNSPCSLEIQATKLEDSAVYFCASSQLGTGNEQYFGPGTRLTVT.

The chain combines TRBV6-5 with TRBJ2-3, with TRBD2 as a possible D gene (6 bases). CDR3 length: 15 amino acids. Germline CDR1 reads MNHEY; CDR2 reads SVGAGI. V lost 10 bases and J lost 0, with 17 bases in between. CDR3 DNA sequence: TGTGCCACCAAAAGGACGGGACTTAGCACAGATACGCAGTATTTT. This gives the protein CATKRTGLSTDTQYF.

The chain recombines TRBV15 with TRBJ2-1, with D possibly TRBD1 on 5 matching bases. Germline lookup yields CDR1 LNHNV and CDR2 YYDKDF (reference sequence). V lost 9 bases, J lost 5 bases, and 14 bases lay in between. CDR3 length equals 13 residues. CDR3 residues: CATGLASHNEQFF. CDR3 DNA: TGTGCCACGGGGCTCGCGTCCCACAATGAGCAGTTCTTC.

The rearrangement links TRBV15 to TRBJ1-5, with no clear D. The CDR3 contains 15 residues. CDR1 LNHNV and CDR2 YYDKDF come from the germline V gene (reference sequence). V shed 1 base and J shed 3 bases, with 10 bases lying between them. The CDR3 region is CATSRGSRINQPQHF. CDR3 DNA: TGTGCCACCAGCAGAGGTTCTAGAATCAATCAGCCCCAGCATTTT.

V is TRBV6-6 and J is TRBJ1-6, with D possibly TRBD1 on 6 matching bases. This CDR3 contains 14 residues. The V end lost 6 bases, the J end lost 7 bases, and 13 bases lay between the germline ends. Per the germline V gene, CDR1 is MNHNY and CDR2 is SVGAGI (reference sequence). The CDR3 loop is CASSKTQGNSPLHF. For the CDR3, the DNA is TGTGCCAGCAGCAAGACTCAGGGGAATTCACCCCTCCACTTT.

With respect to this clone: At one of its ends the junction is not consistent with the germline gene, which may arise from a read error. The V gene is TRBV11-2, the J gene TRBJ2-7, with 8 bases matching TRBD2. Germline lookup yields CDR1 SGHAT and CDR2 FQNNGV. The CDR3 covers 13 residues. CDR3 sequence: CACRAGGIGEQYF. CDR3 sequence (DNA): TGTGCCTGCAGGGCGGGAGGAATAGGCGAGCAGTACTTC.